This T cell receptor beta chain was identified in a study of blood T cells in healthy people across ages. Collection of around 10 milliliters of peripheral blood was performed for each donor. V lost 3 bases and J lost 5, with 8 bases in between. The CDR3 contains 12 residues. Per the germline V gene, CDR1 is LGHDT and CDR2 is YNNKEL (reference sequence). Overall study findings and caveats: Higher naive T cell percentage went strongly together with higher TCR beta diversity. It was held that diversity estimates obtained from one million T cells represented underestimates. Significant beta diversity loss was already apparent by age approximately 42, declining roughly linearly.

For the second PCR, which ran for 7 to 11 cycles, a sample-barcoded 5' primer and a J-beta primer mix were used. Each CDR3 protein is one row after TCRdb ran MiXCR on the 5' RACE reads. The sample holds some 1,800,000 distinct CDR3 sequences; roughly two fifths are singletons and the top ten take about 23%. A note on this clonotype: Its antigen is still unknown.

The sample comprised blood. The genes are TRBV3-1 and TRBJ2-7; D not resolved. The clonotype originates from a human donor in good health. The DNA of the CDR3 is TGTGCCAGCAGCCATCCCCGGCACGAGCAGTACTTC. Residues: CASSHPRHEQYF.